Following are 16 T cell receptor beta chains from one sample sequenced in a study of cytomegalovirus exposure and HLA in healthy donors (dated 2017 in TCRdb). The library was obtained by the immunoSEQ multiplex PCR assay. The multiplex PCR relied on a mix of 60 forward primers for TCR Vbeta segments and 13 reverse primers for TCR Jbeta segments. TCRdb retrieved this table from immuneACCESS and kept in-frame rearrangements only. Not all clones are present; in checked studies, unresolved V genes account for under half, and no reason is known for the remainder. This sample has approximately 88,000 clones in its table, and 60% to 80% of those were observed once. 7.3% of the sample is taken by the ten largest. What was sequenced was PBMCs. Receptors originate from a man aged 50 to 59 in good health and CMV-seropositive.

The CDR3 DNA follows: TGTGCCAGCAGCTTAGTGGCGAACACTGAAGCTTTCTTT. Amino acid sequence: CASSLVANTEAFF. The chain joins TRBV7-6 to TRBJ1-1; D remains unclear. The V gene lost 1 base and the J gene lost 1 base, with 4 bases spanning the gap. Germline CDR1 reads SGHVS; CDR2 reads FNYEAQ. The CDR3 consists of 13 residues. Looking up the rest from reference TRBV7-6 and TRBJ1-1 gives the full variable domain: GAGVSQSPRYKVTKRGQDVALRCDPISGHVSLYWYRQALGQGPEFLTYFNYEAQQDKSGLPNDRFSAERPEGSISTLTIQRTEQRDSAMYRCASSLVANTEAFFGQGTRLTVV.

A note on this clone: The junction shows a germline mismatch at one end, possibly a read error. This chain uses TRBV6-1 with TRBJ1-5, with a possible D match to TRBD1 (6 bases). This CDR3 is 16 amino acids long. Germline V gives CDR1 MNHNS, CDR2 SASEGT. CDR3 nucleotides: TGTGCCAGCAGTGGCCGCCGGGACACCCCAGGACGGCCCCAGAATTTT. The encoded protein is CASSGRRDTPGRPQNF.

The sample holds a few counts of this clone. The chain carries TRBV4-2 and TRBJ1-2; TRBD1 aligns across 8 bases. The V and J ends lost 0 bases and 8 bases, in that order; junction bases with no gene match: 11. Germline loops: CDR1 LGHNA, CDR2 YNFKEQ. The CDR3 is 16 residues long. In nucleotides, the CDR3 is TGTGCCAGCAGCCAAGATTGGGGACCCCAGGGGGCCGGCTACACCTTC. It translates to CASSQDWGPQGAGYTF.

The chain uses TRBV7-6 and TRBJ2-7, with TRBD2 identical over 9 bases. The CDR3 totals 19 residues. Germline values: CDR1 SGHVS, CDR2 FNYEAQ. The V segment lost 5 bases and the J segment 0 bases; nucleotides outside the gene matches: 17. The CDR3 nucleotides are TGTGCCAGCAGCGCCGGAGAGACGTTTCTAGCGGGGAGCTCCTACGAGCAGTACTTC. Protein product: CASSAGETFLAGSSYEQYF.

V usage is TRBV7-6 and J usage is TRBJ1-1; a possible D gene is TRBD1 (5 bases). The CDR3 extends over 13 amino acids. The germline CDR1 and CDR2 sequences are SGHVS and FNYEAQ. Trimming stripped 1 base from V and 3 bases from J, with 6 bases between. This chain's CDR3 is CASSLGGDTEAFF. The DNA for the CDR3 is TGTGCCAGCAGCTTAGGGGGGGACACTGAAGCTTTCTTT.

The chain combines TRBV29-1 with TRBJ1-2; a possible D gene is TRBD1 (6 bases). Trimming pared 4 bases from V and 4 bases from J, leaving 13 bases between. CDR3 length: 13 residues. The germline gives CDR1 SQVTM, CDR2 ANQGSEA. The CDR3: CSVVQDSLYGYTF. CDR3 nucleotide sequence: TGCAGCGTTGTCCAGGACAGCCTCTATGGCTACACCTTC.

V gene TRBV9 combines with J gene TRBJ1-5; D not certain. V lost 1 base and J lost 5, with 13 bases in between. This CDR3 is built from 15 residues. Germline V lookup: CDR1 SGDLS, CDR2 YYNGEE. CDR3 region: CASSVSGDSYQPQHF. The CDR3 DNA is TGTGCCAGCAGCGTATCCGGAGATTCATATCAGCCCCAGCATTTT.

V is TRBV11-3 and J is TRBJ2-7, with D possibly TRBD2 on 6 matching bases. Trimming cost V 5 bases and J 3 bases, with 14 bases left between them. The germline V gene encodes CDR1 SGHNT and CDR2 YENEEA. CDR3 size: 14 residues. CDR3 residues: CASSLRDSDYEQYF. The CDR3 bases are TGTGCCAGCAGCCTCCGGGACTCGGACTACGAGCAGTACTTC.

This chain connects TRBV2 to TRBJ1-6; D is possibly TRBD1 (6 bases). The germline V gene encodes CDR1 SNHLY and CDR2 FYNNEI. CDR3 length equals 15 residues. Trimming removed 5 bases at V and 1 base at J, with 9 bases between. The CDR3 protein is CASSLQGSYNSPLHF. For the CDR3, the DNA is TGTGCCAGCAGTTTACAGGGTTCCTATAATTCACCCCTCCACTTT.

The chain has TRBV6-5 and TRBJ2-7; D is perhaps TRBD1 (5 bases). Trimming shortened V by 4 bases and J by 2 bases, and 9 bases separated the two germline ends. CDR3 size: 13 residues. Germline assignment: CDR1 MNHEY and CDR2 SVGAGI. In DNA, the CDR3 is TGTGCCAGCAGTTCGACAGTACCCTACGAGCAGTACTTC. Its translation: CASSSTVPYEQYF.

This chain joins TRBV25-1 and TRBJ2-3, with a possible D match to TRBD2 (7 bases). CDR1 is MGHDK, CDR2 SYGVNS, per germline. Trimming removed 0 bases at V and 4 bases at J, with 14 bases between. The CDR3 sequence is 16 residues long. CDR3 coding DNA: TGTGCCAGCAGTGAATACGCGGGGGCCGGGCCAGATACGCAGTATTTT. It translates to CASSEYAGAGPDTQYF.

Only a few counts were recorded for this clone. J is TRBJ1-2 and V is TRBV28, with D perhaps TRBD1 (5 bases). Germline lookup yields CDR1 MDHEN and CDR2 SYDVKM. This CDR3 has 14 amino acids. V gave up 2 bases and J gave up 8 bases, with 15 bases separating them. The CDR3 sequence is CASSLEPGLGGYTF. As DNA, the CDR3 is TGTGCCAGCAGTTTAGAGCCAGGGCTGGGGGGCTACACCTTC.

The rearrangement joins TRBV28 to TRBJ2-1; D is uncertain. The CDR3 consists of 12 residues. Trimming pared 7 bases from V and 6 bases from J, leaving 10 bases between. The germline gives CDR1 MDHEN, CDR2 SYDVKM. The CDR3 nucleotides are TGTGCCAGCACCTCACAAATCAATGAGCAGTTCTTC. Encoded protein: CASTSQINEQFF. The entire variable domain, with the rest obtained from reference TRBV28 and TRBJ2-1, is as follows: DVKVTQSSRYLVKRTGEKVFLECVQDMDHENMFWYRQDPGLGLRLIYFSYDVKMKEKGDIPEGYSVSREKKERFSLILESASTNQTSMYLCASTSQINEQFFGPGTRLTVL.

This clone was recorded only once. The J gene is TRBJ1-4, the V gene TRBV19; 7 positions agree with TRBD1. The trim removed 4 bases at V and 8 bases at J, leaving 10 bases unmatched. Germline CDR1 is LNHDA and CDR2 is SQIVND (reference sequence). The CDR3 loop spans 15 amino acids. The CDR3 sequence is CASSTLEGQLEKLFF. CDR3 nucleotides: TGTGCCAGTAGTACCCTCGAGGGACAGTTGGAAAAACTGTTTTTT.

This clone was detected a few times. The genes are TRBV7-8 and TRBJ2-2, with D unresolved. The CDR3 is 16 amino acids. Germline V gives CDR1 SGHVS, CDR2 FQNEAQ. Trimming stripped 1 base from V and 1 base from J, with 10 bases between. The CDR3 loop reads CASSLVVVENTGELFF. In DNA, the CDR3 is TGTGCCAGCAGCTTAGTGGTGGTAGAGAACACCGGGGAGCTGTTTTTT.

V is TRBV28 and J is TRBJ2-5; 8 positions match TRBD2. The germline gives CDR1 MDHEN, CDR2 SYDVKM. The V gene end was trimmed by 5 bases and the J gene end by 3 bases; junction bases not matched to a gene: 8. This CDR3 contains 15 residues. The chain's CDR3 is CASSVAGGRKETQYF. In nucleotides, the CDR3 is TGTGCCAGCAGTGTTGCGGGGGGACGTAAAGAGACCCAGTACTTC.